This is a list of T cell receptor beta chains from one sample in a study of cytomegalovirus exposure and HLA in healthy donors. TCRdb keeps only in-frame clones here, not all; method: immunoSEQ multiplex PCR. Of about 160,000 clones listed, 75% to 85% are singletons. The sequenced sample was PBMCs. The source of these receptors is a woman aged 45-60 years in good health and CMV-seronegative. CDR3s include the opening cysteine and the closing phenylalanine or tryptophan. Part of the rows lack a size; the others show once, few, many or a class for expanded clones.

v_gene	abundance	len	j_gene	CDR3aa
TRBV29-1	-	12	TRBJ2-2	CSVYSGTGELFF
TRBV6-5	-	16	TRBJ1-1	CASSHSTAGVGTEAFF
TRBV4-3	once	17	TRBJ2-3	CASSQIEGGGGLNTQYF
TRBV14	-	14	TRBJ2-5	CASSQLLAGPTQYF
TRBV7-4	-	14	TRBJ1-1	CASSLRTGCTEAFF
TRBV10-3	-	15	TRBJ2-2	CAISEVGQNTGELFF
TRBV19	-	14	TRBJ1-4	CASSSQVANEKLFF
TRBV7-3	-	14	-	CASSFTGGFYEQYF
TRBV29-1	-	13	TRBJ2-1	CSVDGLAVDEQFF
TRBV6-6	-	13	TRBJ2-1	CASSYIPDNEQFF
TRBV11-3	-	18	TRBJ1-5	CASSLAPGGYARNQPQHF